This section outlines one TCR beta chain sequence together with its context. Data came from immunoSEQ multiplex PCR; TCRdb stores just in-frame clones and leaves some out. Of about 89,000 clones detected, 80% to 90% appear once; the ten largest clones hold about 2%. This sample stems from a study of preoperative IRX-2 immunotherapy in early breast cancer. Trimming left V 7 bases short and J 6 bases short, with 16 bases between. Germline V lookup: CDR1 MNHGY, CDR2 SAAAGT. CDR3 length equals 14 residues. Treatment given: preoperative locoregional IRX-2 cytokine immunotherapy. Patients received preoperative, locoregional IRX-2 cytokine immunotherapy in a phase Ib study.

This receptor was identified in a human donor with breast cancer. This sequence joins TRBV6-8 and TRBJ1-5, with D possibly TRBD1 on 5 matching bases. The sample here was tumor tissue, taken after IRX-2 immunotherapy. The CDR3 DNA reads TGTGCCAGCACTATAGGGGCAGGACCTCAGCCCCAGCATTTT. As protein: CASTIGAGPQPQHF.